The clone carrying this T cell receptor (beta chain) was seen ten or more times. The target antigen is unknown. In germline, CDR1 is SGHTA, CDR2 FQGNSA. Losses at the gene ends were 6 bases for V and 7 bases for J; bases not matched to a gene: 9. CDR3 length equals 15 residues. Each CDR3 protein gets one entry after TCRdb re-called the reads with MiXCR. This sample has approximately 590,000 distinct CDR3 sequences, with 40% found just once. The sample originates from a study of T cell repertoires in cytomegalovirus infection. For the study at large: TCR beta signatures that were public indicated CMV infection and matching HLA type.

The sample here was cultured PBMCs, taken from culture after CMV antigen stimulation. This rearrangement joins TRBV7-2 to TRBJ2-3, with 11 positions matching TRBD1. The clonotype originates from a human donor in good health (CMV status not recorded). Some clones in this sample may be carry-over from other donors' samples. CDR3 loop: CASRRDRGFVNTQYF. CDR3 in DNA: TGTGCCAGCAGACGGGACAGGGGGTTTGTAAATACGCAGTATTTT.